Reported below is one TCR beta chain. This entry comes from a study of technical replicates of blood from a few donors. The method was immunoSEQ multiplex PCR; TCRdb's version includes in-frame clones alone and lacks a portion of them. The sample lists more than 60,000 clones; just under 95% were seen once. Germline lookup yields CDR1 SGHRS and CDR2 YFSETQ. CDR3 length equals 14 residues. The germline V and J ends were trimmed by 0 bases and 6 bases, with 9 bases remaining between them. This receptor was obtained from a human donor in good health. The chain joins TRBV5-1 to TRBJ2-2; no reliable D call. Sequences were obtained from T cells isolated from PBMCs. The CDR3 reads CASSLGLEAGELFF. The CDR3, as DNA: TGCGCCAGCAGCTTGGGGCTAGAAGCCGGGGAGCTGTTTTTT.